This entry lists 3 T cell receptor beta chains sequenced from one sample in a study of T cell responses to AZD1222 COVID-19 vaccine. TCRdb's table, derived via immunoSEQ multiplex PCR, lists solely in-frame clones and lacks some. The repertoire holds around 130,000 clones, with 70% to 90% as singletons. The sample here was peripheral blood, taken 28 days after the second AZD1222 dose. The receptors were gathered from an adult who received the AZD1222 COVID-19 vaccine.

The rearrangement uses TRBV7-9 and TRBJ1-1, with a tentative D call TRBD1 (6 bases). V dropped 8 bases and J dropped 8 bases, with 21 bases sitting between them. Germline values: CDR1 SEHNR, CDR2 FQNEAQ (reference sequence). The CDR3 spans 14 residues. CDR3 sequence reads: CASFQGGGTQEAFF. The CDR3 DNA reads TGTGCCAGCTTCCAAGGAGGGGGGACACAAGAAGCTTTCTTT.

The V and J genes are TRBV7-2 and TRBJ1-3, with D tentatively TRBD1 (5 bases). The CDR3 has 16 residues. With 3 bases removed from V and 4 bases from J, the gap between germline ends came to 16 bases. Looked up from germline, CDR1 is SGHTA and CDR2 is FQGNSA. The CDR3 DNA reads as TGTGCCAGCAGCTTGGGAGGGACCTTACGGGGAAACACCATATATTTT. Translated: CASSLGGTLRGNTIYF.

This chain links TRBV4-1 with TRBJ1-5; D not resolved. CDR1 MGHRA and CDR2 YSYEKL come from the germline V gene. This CDR3 spans 13 amino acids. Trimming removed 3 bases from V and 7 bases from J, with 10 bases in between. CDR3 residues: CASSQLERQPQHF. The CDR3 DNA sequence: TGCGCCAGCAGCCAGTTGGAACGCCAGCCCCAGCATTTT.